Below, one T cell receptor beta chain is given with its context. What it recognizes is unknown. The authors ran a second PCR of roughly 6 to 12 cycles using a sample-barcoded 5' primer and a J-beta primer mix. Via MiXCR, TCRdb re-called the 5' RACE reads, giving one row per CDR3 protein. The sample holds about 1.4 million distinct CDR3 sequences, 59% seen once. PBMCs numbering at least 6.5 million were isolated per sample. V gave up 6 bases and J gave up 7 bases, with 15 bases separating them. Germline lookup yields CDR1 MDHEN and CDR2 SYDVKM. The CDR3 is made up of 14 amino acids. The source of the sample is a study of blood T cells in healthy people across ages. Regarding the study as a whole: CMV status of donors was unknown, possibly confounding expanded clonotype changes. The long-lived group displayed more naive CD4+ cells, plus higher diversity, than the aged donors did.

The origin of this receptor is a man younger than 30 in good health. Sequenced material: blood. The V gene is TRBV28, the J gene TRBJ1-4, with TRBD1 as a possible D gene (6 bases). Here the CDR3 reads CASRNRAVGEKLFF. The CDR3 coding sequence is TGTGCCAGCAGGAACAGGGCCGTCGGTGAAAAACTGTTTTTT.